This T cell receptor (beta chain) was obtained from a study of technical replicates of blood from a handful of donors. Using immunoSEQ multiplex PCR, the repertoire was profiled, and TCRdb retains in-frame clones only, with some absent. Of 75,000 to 100,000 clones in the sample, around nine tenths were seen once. This receptor was taken from a human donor in good health. The specimen was T cells isolated from PBMCs.

CDR3 amino acids: CATSRDPPVDSGEQYF. Here the CDR3 DNA reads TGTGCCACCAGCAGAGATCCTCCGGTTGATTCGGGCGAGCAGTACTTC. This chain joins TRBV15 and TRBJ2-7; D uncertain. Germline V gene lookup returns CDR1 LNHNV and CDR2 YYDKDF (reference sequence). The CDR3 runs 16 residues. Trimming took 0 bases from V and 6 from J, leaving 18 bases between them.